The T cell receptor beta chain under discussion was sequenced for a study of cytomegalovirus exposure and HLA in healthy donors (dated by TCRdb to 2016 to 2017). For context, the study as a whole: In an earlier analysis of roughly 590 of the donors, 276 Gb of sequence data and 100 million or so unique TCR beta sequences from approximately 180 million T cells were reported. In an earlier analysis of over 550 of the donors, high-throughput TCR beta sequencing was used to judge whether each TCR beta V gene segment behaved as functional or pseudogenic. Roughly 290 gigabases of sequencing data and roughly 80 million unique TCR sequences made up an early release that covered some 640 HLA-typed donors. All discovery cohort repertoires had been generated on a single sequencing platform. Donor age, sex, ethnicity and CMV serostatus were compiled together with the repertoire data. Across some 400 genotyped donors of the cohort, an average of roughly 250,000 unique TCR beta nucleotide sequences per donor were sequenced, and around 20% of those sequences were non-productive. Of the roughly 410 genotyped donors, 75% to 85% were placed in the genetic ancestry cluster associated with self-reported Caucasian donors. The study aimed to test whether signatures of past pathogen exposure could be identified by cataloging public T cell receptors. A handful of DR-DQ haplotypes were handled as single units for association and clustering because linkage in the cohort was strong. High-throughput TCR immunosequencing, statistical association of individual TCRs with disease status, and machine learning were combined to predict cytomegalovirus infection status. To study patterns of TCR occurrence, a later analysis re-analyzed previously published TCR beta repertoires from around 700 donors and added high-resolution HLA genotyping. The number of typed donors differed by locus: about 629-640 for A, B, C, DRB1 and DQB1; 500 to 550 for DQA1; some 590 for DPA1; and 450 to 480 for DPB1. In the later analysis, no new phenotypic data were used to find candidate immune exposures; instead, reliance was placed on TCR beta sequences and their occurrence across donors. In a later genetic analysis, genome-wide SNP genotypes for about three fifths of the roughly 670 donors were used, and that subset was treated as a discovery cohort. HLA typing covered class I and class II loci at four-digit resolution. Along with the roughly 670-subject first cohort, a separate validation cohort of about 110 different subjects was used. The T cell repertoires of some 670 subjects were profiled by immunosequencing and related to cytomegalovirus serostatus. What the research found in general, with its limitations: Only TCR beta chains were sequenced in this cohort, and the absence of alpha or paired-chain data limited detectable features. Most TCR sequences were observed very rarely across donors, whereas some public TCRs were present in many individuals. Correlated functional status among segregating V segments might be attributable to linkage disequilibrium, but an unknown experimental factor could not be ruled out. The 87-base-pair reads could not distinguish some IMGT-functional V segments, including TRBV6-2 and TRBV6-3, so those segments were excluded. The presence/absence analyses assumed that sequencing depth was roughly uniform across donors, and that assumption may not be true. A further reported finding was that TCR beta sequences accurately predicted the HLA-A and HLA-B alleles for most subjects in the first cohort. Because HLA typing was missing for some donors at each locus, association tests included only the typed subset. The authors suggested that the approach could potentially be generalized to other disease states and immunological phenotypes. In a later analysis, HLA-associated TCR beta chains showed more clonal expansion and lower generation probabilities than non-associated chains that were equally common. In vitro tests confirmed that a few of the cytomegalovirus-associated TCR beta chains recognize cytomegalovirus antigens. In a later genetic analysis, fewer N-insertions in productive TCRs were reported among donors in an Asian-associated ancestry cluster than the roughly 640-donor mean. The only immune exposure information available for the cohort was CMV serostatus. A later analysis found that most CMV-associated TCR beta chains appeared HLA-restricted, with HLA associations seemingly driven largely by CMV exposure. Specific HLA alleles were associated with 16,951 TCR beta sequences at a false discovery rate of 0.05 in a later analysis. In a later analysis, the rate of TCR association differed among HLA loci, with DRB1 alleles having the most associated TCRs and HLA-C alleles having the fewest. The earlier analysis of 587 of the donors excluded approximately 17 rarely observed V segments, including chromosome 9 orphons, because counts were too low. In a later analysis, several top co-occurrence clusters were reported to appear linked to parvovirus B19, influenza, CMV and Epstein-Barr virus. In both the original and validation cohorts, the classifier was reported to diagnose cytomegalovirus status with high specificity and sensitivity. The study gave a list of 150 to 200 TCR beta chains associated with cytomegalovirus. A later genetic analysis associated a missense DCLRE1C variant with V-gene and J-gene trimming of TCR beta chains, and an independent cohort replicated the association. When HLA alleles, especially DR and DQ, strongly co-occurred, attributing TCR associations to individual alleles was difficult. In an earlier analysis of several hundred of the donors, most TCR beta V segments were observed in productive rearrangements about 87% or about 30% of the time, broadly matching IMGT annotations. A cluster of highly shared sequence variants was judged likely to represent a technical artifact of the sequencing pipeline.

V is cut by 6 bases and J by 2 bases, and the space between the germline ends is 17 bases. CDR1 SQVTM and CDR2 ANQGSEA were looked up in the germline V gene. The CDR3 contains 15 residues, cysteine and phenylalanine counted. Only the CDR3 DNA is retained, 45 bases long and in frame from the first base. Library preparation was by the immunoSEQ multiplex PCR assay. For the multiplex PCR, a mixture combining 60 forward primers for TCR Vbeta segments and 13 reverse primers for TCR Jbeta segments was used. The CDR3 region of rearranged TCR beta genes was amplified from genomic DNA by a multiplex PCR assay. The Illumina HiSeq System was used to sequence the amplified TCR beta libraries as 87-base-pair reads. The paper's processing steps were these. A later analysis counted approximately 76 million unique TCR beta chains across the 500 to 850 repertoires, and about 10 million of these chains were shared by at least two donors. Raw reads were error-corrected and collapsed into unique sequences with a nearest-neighbor algorithm that merged closely related sequences to remove PCR and sequencing errors. V, D and J gene segments were assigned by aligning CDR3 sequences to IMGT reference sequences. Each retained sequence needed at least a six-nucleotide match to both a V gene segment and a J gene segment. Rearrangements were classified as productive when the CDR3 lacked stop codons and remained in frame with V and J, and all other rearrangements were classified as non-productive. CDR3 was defined according to IMGT convention as the region running from the second conserved V-encoded cysteine to the conserved J-encoded phenylalanine. In an earlier analysis of roughly 610 of the donors, sequences lacking an unambiguous match to a single V gene segment were excluded. An earlier analysis of roughly 590 of the donors called V segments functional above 56.7% productive rearrangements and segregating when the between-donor standard deviation exceeded 5%. A statistical classification framework was built for diagnosing cytomegalovirus status from the catalog of TCR beta chain sequences. A later analysis assigned V and J genes by comparing TCR nucleotide sequences with IMGT/GENE-DB human TR gene sequences. A later analysis assigned CDR3 sequences and most-parsimonious VDJ recombination scenarios with the TCRdist pipeline. A later analysis defined each TCR beta chain by its CDR3 amino acid sequence plus V-gene family, and excluded reads lacking a unique V-gene family. A later analysis removed roughly 590 highly shared, low-generation-probability nucleotide sequences to deal with suspected cross-contamination and a sequencing artifact. A later analysis calculated a clonal expansion index for each public chain from normalized within-repertoire ranks of inferred template counts. A later analysis computed generation probabilities with a VDJ recombination model fitted to out-of-frame rearrangements, and checked the results against IGoR. In a later analysis, TCR-TCR, TCR-HLA and TCR-CMV co-occurrence was scored with hypergeometric tests, and a repertoire-size bias correction was applied to TCR pairs. In a later analysis, false discovery rates were estimated by permuting HLA or CMV assignments 20 times. In a later analysis, co-occurring TCRs were grouped using DBSCAN, and TCRdist sequence similarity was added for clustering within HLA-allele-positive subsets. For co-occurrence clustering, repertoires with fewer than 30,000 or more than 120,000 public chains were excluded, along with roughly 5 repertoires with anomalous nucleotide sharing. TCRdb limited this immuneACCESS table to in-frame rearrangements with V and J called. A share of clones is missing; checked studies link under half to unresolved V genes, and the rest is unexplained. V and J calls and clone size are given by that table; D and trimming were obtained from the DNA. The sample contains some 100,000 clones, roughly 84% of them found a single time. The ten most abundant clones make up 0.9% to 1.5% of the sample.

The cohort consisted of 650 to 700 healthy bone marrow donors. All cohort members were sampled while nominally healthy, although unrecorded immune exposures were likely present. The donor was CMV seronegative and belonged to the group of 320 or so seronegative cohort members. Each donor provided a peripheral blood sample, and peripheral blood mononuclear cells were used for TCR beta sequencing. The Qiagen DNeasy Blood Extraction Kit was used to extract genomic DNA from the blood cell samples. Details on this clone: This receptor's antigen is unknown. Per-base qualities were not stored, and no clone one base away is much larger.

This chain joins TRBV29-1 to TRBJ1-5, with no confidently assigned D gene. The TCR comes from a woman aged 18-30 years in good health and CMV-seronegative. The sequencing sample was made of PBMCs. The CDR3 reads as follows: CSVADGVLGNQPQHF. The DNA sequence is as follows: TGCAGCGTGGCCGACGGAGTATTGGGCAATCAGCCCCAGCATTTT. The CDR3, completed at both ends by the reference TRBV29-1 and TRBJ1-5 genes, gives the full variable domain SAVISQKPSRDICQRGTSLTIQCQVDSQVTMMFWYRQQPGQSLTLIATANQGSEATYESGFVIDKFPISRPNLTFSTLTVSNMSPEDSSIYLCSVADGVLGNQPQHFGDGTRLSIL.